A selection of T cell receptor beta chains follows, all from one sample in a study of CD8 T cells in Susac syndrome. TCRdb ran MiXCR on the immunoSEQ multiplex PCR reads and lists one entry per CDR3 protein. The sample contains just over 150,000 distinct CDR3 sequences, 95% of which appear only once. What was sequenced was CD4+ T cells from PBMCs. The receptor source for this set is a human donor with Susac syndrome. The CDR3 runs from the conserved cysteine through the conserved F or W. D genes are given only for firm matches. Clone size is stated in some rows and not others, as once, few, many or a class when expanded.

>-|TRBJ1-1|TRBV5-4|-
CASSLAGRGAGEAFF
TGTGCCAGCAGCTTGGCCGGCCGGGGGGCAGGGGAAGCTTTCTTT
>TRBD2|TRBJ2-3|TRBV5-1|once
CASSSLAGETHTQYF
TGCGCCAGCAGCTCTCTAGCGGGGGAGACGCATACGCAGTATTTT
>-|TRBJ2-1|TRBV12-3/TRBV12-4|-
CASSLVGDEQFF
TGTGCCAGCAGTTTAGTAGGGGATGAGCAGTTCTTC
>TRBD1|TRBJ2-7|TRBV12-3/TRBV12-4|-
CASTLAGTGNYEQYF
TGTGCCAGCACCCTAGCCGGGACAGGGAACTACGAGCAGTACTTC
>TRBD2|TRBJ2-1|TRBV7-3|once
CASSRASGDEQFF
TGTGCCAGCAGCCGCGCGAGCGGGGATGAGCAGTTCTTC
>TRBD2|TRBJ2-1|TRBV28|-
CASSPGGREQFF
TGTGCCAGCAGTCCGGGGGGACGTGAGCAGTTCTTC
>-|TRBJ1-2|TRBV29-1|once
CSVNPPGQAYPNYGYTF
TGCAGCGTTAACCCCCCGGGACAAGCCTATCCTAACTATGGCTACACCTTC
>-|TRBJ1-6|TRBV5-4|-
CASSLAAGGNSPLHF
TGTGCCAGCAGCTTGGCCGCGGGGGGAAATTCACCCCTCCACTTT
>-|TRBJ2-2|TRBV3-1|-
CASRNSGNTGELFF
TGTGCCAGCAGAAATAGCGGGAACACCGGGGAGCTGTTTTTT
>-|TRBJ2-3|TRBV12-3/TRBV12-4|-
CASSSPGLRGTDTQYF
TGTGCCAGCAGTTCGCCGGGTCTACGGGGAACAGATACGCAGTATTTT
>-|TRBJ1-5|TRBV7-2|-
CASSLVGGSNQPQHF
TGTGCCAGCAGCTTAGTTGGGGGTAGCAATCAGCCCCAGCATTTT
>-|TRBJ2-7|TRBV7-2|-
CASSFLPRRGGNEQYF
TGTGCCAGCAGCTTCCTCCCGAGGAGGGGAGGAAACGAGCAGTACTTC
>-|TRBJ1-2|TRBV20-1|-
CSATRANYGYTF
TGCAGTGCTACCAGGGCTAACTATGGCTACACCTTC
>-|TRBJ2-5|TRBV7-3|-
CASSPRGGAETQYF
TGTGCCAGCAGCCCCAGGGGGGGGGCGGAGACCCAGTACTTC
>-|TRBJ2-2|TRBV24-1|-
CATSVSGTGELFF
TGTGCCACCAGTGTTTCGGGAACCGGGGAGCTGTTTTTT
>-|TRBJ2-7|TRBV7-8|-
CASSSGGGGDEQYF
TGTGCCAGCAGTTCCGGGGGAGGGGGCGACGAGCAGTACTTC
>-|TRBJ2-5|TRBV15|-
CATSRDREETQYF
TGTGCCACCAGCAGAGATAGGGAAGAGACCCAGTACTTC
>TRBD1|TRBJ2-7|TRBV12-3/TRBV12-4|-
CASSRRAQGAFSYEQYF
TGTGCCAGCAGCCGGAGAGCTCAGGGGGCATTCTCCTACGAGCAGTACTTC
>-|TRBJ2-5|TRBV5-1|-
CASSSGGPQETQYF
TGCGCCAGCAGCTCCGGGGGACCCCAAGAGACCCAGTACTTC
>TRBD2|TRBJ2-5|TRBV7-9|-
CASSLGGVSLRAQETQYF
TGTGCCAGCAGCTTGGGAGGGGTCTCATTACGTGCCCAAGAGACCCAGTACTTC
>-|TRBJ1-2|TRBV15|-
CATSRVRRAPGGHGYTF
TGTGCCACCAGCAGAGTAAGGAGGGCCCCAGGTGGCCATGGCTACACCTTC
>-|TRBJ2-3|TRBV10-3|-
CAISELDGASTDTQYF
TGTGCCATCAGTGAGTTGGACGGCGCTAGCACAGATACGCAGTATTTT
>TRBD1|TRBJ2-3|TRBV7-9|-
CASSSRGPDRGGDTQYF
TGTGCCAGCAGCTCAAGAGGTCCAGACAGGGGAGGCGATACGCAGTATTTT
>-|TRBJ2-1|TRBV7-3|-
CASSLAGWDEQFF
TGTGCCAGCAGCTTAGCAGGGTGGGATGAGCAGTTCTTC
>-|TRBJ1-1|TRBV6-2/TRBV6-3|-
CASSRETTEAFF
TGTGCCAGCAGCCGTGAAACCACTGAAGCTTTCTTT
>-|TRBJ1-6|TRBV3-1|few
CASSQKGNSPLHF
TGTGCCAGCAGCCAGAAGGGTAATTCACCCCTCCACTTT
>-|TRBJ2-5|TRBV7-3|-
CASSLIIQETQYF
TGTGCCAGCAGCTTAATTATTCAAGAGACCCAGTACTTC
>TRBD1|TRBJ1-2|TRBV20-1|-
CSAREGQGTAYGYTF
TGCAGTGCTAGAGAGGGACAGGGGACGGCCTATGGCTACACCTTC
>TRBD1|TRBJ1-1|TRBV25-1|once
CASSAPGTGKAFF
TGTGCCAGCAGTGCTCCCGGGACAGGGAAAGCTTTCTTT
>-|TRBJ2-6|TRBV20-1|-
CSASRSGANVLTF
TGCAGTGCTAGTCGGTCTGGGGCCAACGTCCTGACTTTC
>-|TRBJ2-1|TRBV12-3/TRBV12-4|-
CASSPSLAAGGNEQFF
TGTGCCAGCAGCCCTTCTTTAGCGGCAGGGGGCAATGAGCAGTTCTTC